This T cell receptor beta chain emerged from a study of graft-versus-host responses after intestinal transplantation. Study observations and caveats: Among circulating GvH clones, peak levels were associated with early post-transplant declines in HvG clones.

There are 16 residues in the CDR3. V shed 3 bases and J shed 9 bases, with 23 bases lying between them. The V gene's germline CDR1 is SGHVS and CDR2 FQNEAQ. By frequency in the sample, this clone is large. Antigen: not known. The data were produced by immunoSEQ multiplex PCR, yet TCRdb's version contains in-frame clones alone and is incomplete. The table records approximately 6,000 clones, roughly 71% of them present only once. Tissue from the graft was processed to free its intraepithelial and lamina propria lymphocytes. This sequence was found in a human patient who received an intestinal transplant, so some T cells may come from the graft donor. The material sequenced was ileum tissue, taken 306 days after intestinal transplant. The chain couples TRBV7-8 to TRBJ1-2; weak D call: TRBD1 (6 bases). CDR3 protein: CASSFTTDNRAVSYTF. CDR3 nucleotides: TGTGCCAGCAGCTTCACAACCGACAACAGGGCCGTAAGCTACACCTTC.